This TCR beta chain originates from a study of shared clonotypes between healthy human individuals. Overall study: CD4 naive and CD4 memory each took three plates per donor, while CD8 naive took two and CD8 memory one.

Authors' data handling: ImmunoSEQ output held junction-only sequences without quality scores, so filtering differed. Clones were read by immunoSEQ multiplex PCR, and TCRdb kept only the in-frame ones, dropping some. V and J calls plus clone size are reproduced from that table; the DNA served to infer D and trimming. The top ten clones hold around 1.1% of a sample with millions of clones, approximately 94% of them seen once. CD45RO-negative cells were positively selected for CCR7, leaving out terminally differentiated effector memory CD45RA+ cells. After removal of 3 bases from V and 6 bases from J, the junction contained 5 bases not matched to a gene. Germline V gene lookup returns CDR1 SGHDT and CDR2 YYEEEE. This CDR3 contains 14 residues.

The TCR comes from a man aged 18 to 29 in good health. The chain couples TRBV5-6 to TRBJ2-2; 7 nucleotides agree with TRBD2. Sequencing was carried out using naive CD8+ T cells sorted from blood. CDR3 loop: CASSSRLASGELFF. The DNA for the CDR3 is TGTGCCAGCAGCTCCCGACTAGCCTCCGGGGAGCTGTTTTTT.